A selection of T cell receptor beta chains follows, all from one sample in a study of T cell changes during pregnancy in multiple sclerosis. Some clones are missing from TCRdb's copy, which holds only in-frame ones; the method was immunoSEQ multiplex PCR. The sample contains approximately 9,000 clones, nearly 85% of which appear only once. The material sequenced was CD8+ T cells from peripheral blood mononuclear cells, taken in the third trimester of pregnancy. Receptor source: a female donor in good health, enrolled as a control in a pregnancy study. Both conserved end residues are part of each CDR3. D genes are given only for firm matches. Clone size is given for some rows only: seen once, a few or many times, or a class if the clone is expanded.

size,V,D,J,CDR3,DNA
.,TRBV5-4,TRBD2,TRBJ2-1,CASTWKREESNEQFF,TGTGCCAGCACCTGGAAGCGGGAGGAATCAAATGAGCAGTTCTTC
.,TRBV6-1,TRBD1,TRBJ1-5,CASSDLGGGQPQHF,TGTGCCAGCAGTGATTTAGGGGGCGGGCAGCCCCAGCATTTT
.,TRBV6-5,.,TRBJ1-2,CASSYSGGSGYGYTF,TGTGCCAGCAGTTACTCGGGGGGGAGCGGCTATGGCTACACCTTC
.,TRBV15,.,TRBJ1-5,CATRQSGISNQPQHF,TGTGCCACACGTCAATCAGGAATTAGCAATCAGCCCCAGCATTTT
once,TRBV7-9,.,TRBJ2-1,CASSLGGGAMYEQFF,TGTGCCAGCAGCTTAGGTGGGGGGGCCATGTATGAGCAGTTCTTC
once,TRBV7-6,TRBD1,TRBJ2-7,CASSQTAGQALRKQYF,TGTGCCAGCAGCCAGACCGCCGGACAGGCCCTAAGGAAGCAGTACTTC
once,TRBV4-2,.,TRBJ2-5,CASSPRTGETETQYF,TGTGCCAGCAGCCCGCGAACGGGGGAGACCGAGACCCAGTACTTC
.,TRBV5-1,TRBD2,TRBJ2-3,CASSLDPLAGGLDTQYF,TGCGCCAGCAGCTTGGACCCCCTAGCGGGAGGTTTAGATACGCAGTATTTT
.,TRBV15,TRBD1,TRBJ2-7,CATSSRDRVAEQYF,TGTGCCACCAGCAGCCGGGACAGGGTGGCCGAGCAGTACTTC
.,TRBV13,.,TRBJ1-3,CASSLMGPNTIYF,TGTGCCAGCAGCTTAATGGGGCCGAACACCATATATTTT
.,TRBV2,TRBD2,TRBJ2-3,CASSEGLAGTDTQYF,TGTGCCAGCAGTGAAGGACTAGCGGGGACAGATACGCAGTATTTT
once,TRBV11-2,.,TRBJ2-7,CASRWGTSYEQYF,TGTGCCAGCAGATGGGGGACAAGCTACGAGCAGTACTTC
.,TRBV9,TRBD2,TRBJ2-1,CASSVSRGGNEQFF,TGTGCCAGCAGCGTAAGTAGGGGAGGGAATGAGCAGTTCTTC
.,TRBV28,TRBD2,TRBJ2-1,CASSFSPAGAGEQFF,TGTGCCAGCAGTTTCTCCCCAGCGGGAGCTGGTGAGCAGTTCTTC
.,TRBV27,TRBD2,TRBJ2-1,CASSPLGIAGNNEQFF,TGTGCCAGCAGTCCCCTGGGGATAGCGGGAAACAATGAGCAGTTCTTC
.,TRBV7-8,TRBD1,TRBJ1-1,CASSQQGATNTEAFF,TGTGCCAGCAGTCAACAGGGGGCGACGAACACTGAAGCTTTCTTT